The 32 T cell receptor beta chains below all came from one sample that was sequenced in a study of T cells in Graves' hyperthyroidism and ophthalmopathy. The CDR3 regions of TCR beta were amplified from RNA transcripts. HTBI primers were employed in a first-round RT-PCR of the TCR CDR3. Each CDR3 protein gets one entry after TCRdb re-called the multiplex PCR reads with MiXCR. The sample includes a few hundred thousand distinct CDR3 sequences, less than 20% of them seen just once. Material for sequencing was blood. The receptors shown here come from a woman between 45 and 60 years old with Graves' hyperthyroidism.

This clonotype was found many times. The genes are TRBV7-2 and TRBJ2-1, with D hard to call. The germline V gene encodes CDR1 SGHTA and CDR2 FQGNSA. Trimming took off 2 bases at V and 4 bases at J, with 12 bases between the two ends. The length of the CDR3 is 15 residues. CDR3 in amino acids: CASSLIPKGYNEQFF. The CDR3 DNA is TGTGCCAGCAGCTTAATCCCGAAAGGGTACAATGAGCAGTTCTTC.

The table lists this clonotype with many counts. V is TRBV4-1 and J is TRBJ1-1, with a weak D call TRBD1 (5 bases). The CDR3 consists of 15 residues. From germline, CDR1 is MGHRA and CDR2 YSYEKL. The ends were cut back, 1 base at V and 10 bases at J, with 19 bases in the middle. CDR3 nucleotides: TGCGCCAGCAGCCAAGTAGGGGCGGGGGGTTCTCGAGCTTTCTTT. Its translation: CASSQVGAGGSRAFF.

This clonotype was seen ten or more times. This sequence joins TRBV27 and TRBJ1-2; TRBD1 might be the D (5 bases). The CDR3 consists of 14 residues. The germline gives CDR1 MNHEY, CDR2 SMNVEV (reference sequence). Trimming pared 2 bases from V and 4 bases from J, leaving 11 bases between. This CDR3 reads CASSLLGAGYGYTF. The CDR3 nucleotides read TGTGCCAGCAGTTTACTCGGGGCTGGCTATGGCTACACCTTC.

The chain combines TRBV20-1 with TRBJ1-2; the D is unclear. The CDR3 totals 12 residues. Germline V CDR1 and CDR2: DFQATT, SNEGSKA (reference sequence). The CDR3 coding sequence is TGCGGGTCTAGCCCCTTCCTCATTGGCTACACCTTC. Protein sequence: CGSSPFLIGYTF.

The genes are TRBV7-9 and TRBJ1-3; D uncertain. Germline assignment: CDR1 SEHNR and CDR2 FQNEAQ (reference sequence). V lost 1 base, J lost 3 bases, and 7 bases lay in between. The CDR3 extends over 14 amino acids. The CDR3 reads CASSLEGIGNTIYF. In DNA, the CDR3 is TGTGCCAGCAGCTTAGAAGGTATTGGAAACACCATATATTTT. Complete variable domain (other parts from reference TRBV7-9 and TRBJ1-3): DTGVSQNPRHKITKRGQNVTFRCDPISEHNRLYWYRQTLGQGPEFLTYFQNEAQLEKSRLLSDRFSAERPKGSFSTLEIQRTEQGDSAMYLCASSLEGIGNTIYFGEGSWLTVV.

The chain uses TRBV24-1 and TRBJ2-5; TRBD2 aligns across 10 bases. Trimming at V came to 4 bases and at J to 5 bases, leaving 6 bases not matched to a gene. This CDR3 spans 15 amino acids. The germline V gene has CDR1 KGHDR and CDR2 SFDVKD. The CDR3 bases are TGTGCCACCAGTGACCCCCTTAGCGGGAGGGAGACCCAGTACTTC. Encoded protein: CATSDPLSGRETQYF.

This clonotype has more than one count but fewer than ten. The V gene is TRBV30, the J gene TRBJ1-1; D is unresolved. V dropped 7 bases and J dropped 0 bases, with 12 bases sitting between them. Germline V gene lookup returns CDR1 GTSNPN and CDR2 SVGIG (reference sequence). The CDR3 totals 13 residues. The CDR3 spells CAFQLGLNTEAFF. CDR3 in DNA: TGTGCCTTCCAACTCGGACTGAACACTGAAGCTTTCTTT. Together with reference TRBV30 and TRBJ1-1, the CDR3 gives the full variable domain: SQTIHQWPATLVQPVGSPLSLECTVEGTSNPNLYWYRQAAGRGLQLLFYSVGIGQISSEVPQNLSASRPQDRQFILSSKKLLLSDSGFYLCAFQLGLNTEAFFGQGTRLTVV.

The chain links TRBV5-1 to TRBJ2-5, with 12 positions matching TRBD2. In germline, CDR1 is SGHRS, CDR2 YFSETQ. V shed 7 bases, J shed 4 bases, and the junction held 5 bases outside the gene matches. This CDR3 is built from 14 residues. The CDR3 sequence: CASGLAGSTETQYF. CDR3 coding DNA: TGCGCCAGCGGACTAGCGGGGAGTACAGAGACCCAGTACTTC.

This clonotype was picked up many times. This sequence joins TRBV29-1 and TRBJ1-2; D gene ambiguous. CDR1 is SQVTM and CDR2 is ANQGSEA in the germline V gene. V was shortened by 3 bases and J by 7 bases, with 6 bases between the two germline ends. There are 10 residues in the CDR3. The CDR3 DNA reads as TGCAGCGTTGATGACACTGGCTACACCTTC. It translates to CSVDDTGYTF.

The sample holds many counts of this clonotype. The chain carries TRBV2 and TRBJ1-2, with D possibly being TRBD1 (5 bases). The CDR3 runs to 17 residues. V was clipped by 3 bases and J by 3 bases, with 20 bases between them. Germline values: CDR1 SNHLY, CDR2 FYNNEI. The CDR3 nucleotides read TGTGCCAGCAGTGATGGGCACCCGGAAGGGGTAGACTATGGCTACACCTTC. This codes for CASSDGHPEGVDYGYTF.

This clonotype was picked up a small number of times. The V gene is TRBV9, the J gene TRBJ2-6; D ambiguous. Deletions cut 7 bases from V and 0 bases from J, with 8 bases between. The length of the CDR3 is 14 residues. CDR1 is SGDLS, CDR2 YYNGEE, per germline. This chain's CDR3 is CASLASSGANVLTF. For the CDR3, the DNA is TGTGCCAGCTTGGCGAGCTCTGGGGCCAACGTCCTGACTTTC.

This clonotype was detected a few times. The rearrangement uses TRBV12-3 or TRBV12-4 and TRBJ2-4, with TRBD1 matching over 12 bases. V gave up 7 bases and J gave up 1 base; unmatched junction bases: 23. This CDR3 region has 22 residues. This chain's CDR3 is CASTQTLILSGTGGRAKNIQYF. CDR3 bases: TGTGCCAGCACCCAAACCCTAATCCTCTCAGGGACAGGGGGCAGGGCCAAAAACATTCAGTACTTC.

This clonotype was recorded a few times. The V call is TRBV6-5, the J call TRBJ1-2, with D maybe TRBD1 (5 bases). Germline V CDR1 and CDR2: MNHEY, SVGAGI. CDR3 length equals 14 residues. The ends were cut back, 3 bases at V and 4 bases at J, with 12 bases in the middle. The CDR3 loop reads CASSYGGLTYGYTF. CDR3 nucleotides: TGTGCCAGCAGTTATGGGGGACTCACCTATGGCTACACCTTC.

This clonotype was observed a handful of times. The CDR3 loop reads CSANRETETQYF. In DNA form, the CDR3 reads TGCAGTGCTAATAGGGAGACGGAGACCCAGTACTTC. The rearrangement joins TRBV20-1 to TRBJ2-5, with TRBD2 as a possible D gene (5 bases). CDR1 is DFQATT and CDR2 is SNEGSKA in the germline V gene (reference sequence). The V end was cut by 4 bases, the J end by 5 bases, with 11 bases between. The CDR3 spans 12 residues.

CDR3 nucleotide sequence: TGTGCCAGCAGCCGGAGGGGGGACGGTCAGCCCCAGCATTTT. It is translated as CASSRRGDGQPQHF. The chain has TRBV5-4 and TRBJ1-5, with D perhaps matching TRBD1 (6 bases). CDR1 is SGHNT, CDR2 YYREEE, per germline (reference sequence). V was clipped by 4 bases and J by 6 bases, with 14 bases between them. This CDR3 contains 14 residues.

In this sample, this clonotype turned up many times. This chain joins TRBV2 and TRBJ2-7, with D tentatively TRBD1 or TRBD2 (5 bases each). V lost 0 bases and J 2 bases, leaving 5 bases between the germline ends. The CDR3 is 13 residues long. Germline assignment: CDR1 SNHLY and CDR2 FYNNEI. CDR3 sequence (DNA): TGTGCCAGCAGTGAAGCGGGGGCCTACGAGCAGTACTTC. It is translated as CASSEAGAYEQYF.

V is TRBV5-1 and J is TRBJ2-1; tentative D call: TRBD2 (6 bases). Germline V gives CDR1 SGHRS, CDR2 YFSETQ. This CDR3 spans 14 amino acids. Trimming removed 4 bases at V and 2 bases at J, with 10 bases between. CDR3 nucleotide sequence: TGCGCCAGCAGCCCCGGGAGCGCCTACAATGAGCAGTTCTTC. Translation: CASSPGSAYNEQFF. Using reference TRBV5-1 and TRBJ2-1 for the parts outside the CDR3, the full variable domain is KAGVTQTPRYLIKTRGQQVTLSCSPISGHRSVSWYQQTPGQGLQFLFEYFSETQRNKGNFPGRFSGRQFSNSRSEMNVSTLELGDSALYLCASSPGSAYNEQFFGPGTRLTVL.

The V call is TRBV19, the J call TRBJ1-5; 11 bases are shared with TRBD1. The CDR3 spans 19 residues. V dropped 3 bases and J dropped 0; count of bases not matched to a gene: 10. Germline loops: CDR1 LNHDA, CDR2 SQIVND (reference sequence). This CDR3 is CASSIPGTGGSFSNQPQHF. The CDR3 nucleotides read TGTGCCAGTAGTATTCCAGGGACAGGGGGTAGTTTTAGCAATCAGCCCCAGCATTTT.

In this sample, this clonotype turned up many times. This chain uses TRBV10-3 with TRBJ1-6, with D hard to call. V lost 4 bases and J lost 7, with 5 bases in between. Germline loops: CDR1 ENHRY, CDR2 SYGVKD. The CDR3 totals 12 residues. The CDR3 here is CAISGVNSPLHF. The CDR3 DNA reads TGTGCCATCAGTGGGGTCAATTCACCCCTCCACTTT.

The chain combines TRBV20-1 with TRBJ2-3, with 10 bases fitting TRBD2. The germline CDR1 and CDR2 sequences are DFQATT and SNEGSKA (reference sequence). V shed 4 bases, J shed 4 bases, and the junction held 8 bases outside the gene matches. The CDR3 length is 15 residues. The CDR3 nucleotides read TGCAGTGCTATAGCTAGCGGGAGTGGCGCAGATACGCAGTATTTT. Translation: CSAIASGSGADTQYF.

This clonotype occurred many times. This chain links TRBV4-1 with TRBJ1-1; possible D gene TRBD1, 6 bases. Trimming removed 2 bases from V and 4 bases from J, with 8 bases in between. The CDR3 totals 13 residues. CDR1 and CDR2 from the germline V gene are MGHRA and YSYEKL. The CDR3 is CASSQPRGTEAFF. The CDR3 DNA sequence: TGCGCCAGCAGCCAACCCAGGGGCACTGAAGCTTTCTTT.

At least ten counts were recorded for this clonotype. CDR3 sequence: CASSLSRLGSTDTQYF. The CDR3 DNA follows: TGTGCCAGCAGCTTAAGTCGACTAGGAAGCACAGATACGCAGTATTTT. This sequence joins TRBV7-3 and TRBJ2-3, with a possible D match to TRBD2 (6 bases). Germline V gene sequence: CDR1 SGHTA, CDR2 FQGTGA. V lost 1 base and J lost 0, with 11 bases in between. This CDR3 comprises 16 residues.

This clonotype was counted many times. The V and J genes are TRBV19 and TRBJ2-7, with TRBD2 identical over 13 bases. The CDR3 is 17 amino acids. Germline CDR1 and CDR2: LNHDA and SQIVND (reference sequence). V trimming: 5 bases; J trimming: 4 bases; junction bases outside the gene matches: 11. The CDR3 DNA sequence: TGTGCCAGTAGTCGGGGACTAGCGGGACAACTTTCATACGAGCAGTACTTC. Protein sequence: CASSRGLAGQLSYEQYF.

This clonotype has ten or more counts. The chain combines TRBV11-1 with TRBJ2-1; D is ambiguous. V lost 2 bases and J 8 bases, leaving 10 bases between the germline ends. The CDR3 is 13 residues long. Germline V gene sequence: CDR1 SGHAT, CDR2 FQDESV (reference sequence). CDR3 region: CASSLWGIDEQFF. The CDR3 DNA is TGTGCCAGCAGCTTATGGGGTATCGATGAGCAGTTCTTC.

This clonotype was observed many times. This chain joins TRBV20-1 and TRBJ2-3, with D uncertain. This CDR3 is 14 amino acids long. Germline lookup yields CDR1 DFQATT and CDR2 SNEGSKA (reference sequence). With 8 bases removed from V and 2 bases from J, the gap between germline ends came to 17 bases. CDR3 in amino acids: CSPYLPGTTDTQYF. In DNA, the CDR3 is TGCAGTCCGTACCTCCCGGGTACCACAGATACGCAGTATTTT.

Ten or more counts support this clonotype. The V and J genes are TRBV7-6 and TRBJ2-7, with D possibly being TRBD2 (6 bases). Germline-derived CDR1 and CDR2 are SGHVS and FNYEAQ. Trimming took off 4 bases at V and 0 bases at J, with 13 bases between the two ends. CDR3 length: 15 amino acids. This chain's CDR3 is CASSWERESSYEQYF. CDR3 DNA sequence: TGTGCCAGCAGCTGGGAACGGGAGAGCTCCTACGAGCAGTACTTC.

This chain links TRBV27 with TRBJ2-3; 8 nucleotides line up with TRBD2. This CDR3 spans 15 amino acids. Germline V gene sequence: CDR1 MNHEY, CDR2 SMNVEV (reference sequence). V shed 4 bases and J 2 bases; nucleotides not matched to a gene: 5. The CDR3 sequence: CASSSLSGATDTQYF. The CDR3 nucleotides are TGTGCCAGCAGTTCCCTTAGCGGGGCCACAGATACGCAGTATTTT.

V is TRBV19 and J is TRBJ1-6; 8 bases fit TRBD1. CDR1 is LNHDA and CDR2 is SQIVND in the germline V gene (reference sequence). This CDR3 is built from 14 residues. With 5 bases clipped from V and 8 bases from J, the junction kept 5 bases outside the gene matches. In DNA form, the CDR3 reads TGTGCCAGTAGTTCTACAGGGGGTTATTCACCCCTCCACTTT. It specifies CASSSTGGYSPLHF. Full variable domain (outside the CDR3, taken from reference TRBV19 and TRBJ1-6): DGGITQSPKYLFRKEGQNVTLSCEQNLNHDAMYWYRQDPGQGLRLIYYSQIVNDFQKGDIAEGYSVSREKKESFPLTVTSAQKNPTAFYLCASSSTGGYSPLHFGNGTRLTVT.

This clonotype has a count of ten or more. The chain couples TRBV6-1 to TRBJ2-1; TRBD1 agrees at 9 bases. V shed 6 bases and J 4 bases; nucleotides not matched to a gene: 7. Germline CDR1 and CDR2: MNHNS and SASEGT. This CDR3 is built from 15 residues. The CDR3 DNA is TGTGCCAGCAGCTCGGACAGGGGCCTTTACAATGAGCAGTTCTTC. Protein sequence: CASSSDRGLYNEQFF.

This clonotype showed up many times. The chain couples TRBV28 to TRBJ2-3, with no clear D. Germline CDR1 MDHEN, CDR2 SYDVKM. CDR3 length: 13 residues. V lost 7 bases to trimming and J lost 3 bases, with 11 bases between them. The CDR3 DNA reads TGTGCCAGCATTTCTTACTGGACAGATACGCAGTATTTT. As protein: CASISYWTDTQYF. The whole variable domain, filled in from reference TRBV28 and TRBJ2-3, reads DVKVTQSSRYLVKRTGEKVFLECVQDMDHENMFWYRQDPGLGLRLIYFSYDVKMKEKGDIPEGYSVSREKKERFSLILESASTNQTSMYLCASISYWTDTQYFGPGTRLTVL.

Note on this clonotype: A much larger clone differs by one base, so this may be a read error. The gene calls are TRBV6-2 or TRBV6-3 and TRBJ1-5; D uncertain. CDR3 length: 16 residues. Germline CDR1 reads MNHEY; CDR2 reads SVGEGT. CDR3 sequence: CAGSAAGGYSNQPQHF. CDR3 in DNA: TGTGCCGGCAGTGCGGCTGGCGGATATAGCAATCAGCCCCAGCATTTT.

As to this clonotype: A much bigger clone sits one base away, suggesting this may be a read error. The chain uses TRBV6-2 or TRBV6-3 and TRBJ1-1; TRBD1 matches at 7 bases. The germline V gene encodes CDR1 MNHEY and CDR2 SVGEGT. The CDR3 sequence is 12 residues long. The CDR3 sequence is CAGSFGQVEAFF. CDR3 nucleotide sequence: TGTGCCGGCAGTTTCGGACAGGTGGAAGCTTTCTTT.